This T cell receptor (beta chain) appears in the sequencing data of a study of T cell responses to AZD1222 COVID-19 vaccine. Whole-study findings and limits: Reportedly, close to half of spike-specific TCRs are directed against unmutated variant regions. Repertoires were obtained only post-peak T cell response. Females outnumbered males among donors, who were mostly white British; clonal diversity was possibly underestimated.

With regard to this clone: Antigen unknown.

Data came from immunoSEQ multiplex PCR; TCRdb stores just in-frame clones and leaves some out. The sample contains some 120,000 clones, more than 65% of which appear only once. Per germline, CDR1 SGDLS and CDR2 YYNGEE. With V trimmed by 0 bases and J by 7 bases, 8 bases remained unmatched. This CDR3 has 15 amino acids. Specimen: peripheral blood, collected on day 0 of AZD1222 vaccination. The clonotype was recovered from an adult in good health. This chain links TRBV9 with TRBJ1-2, with 8 positions matching TRBD1. The CDR3 DNA reads TGTGCCAGCAGCGTAGACGGGACAGGTTCTATTGGCTACACCTTC. Protein sequence: CASSVDGTGSIGYTF.